This passage covers 19 T cell receptor beta chains from one sample sequenced in a study of blood T cell repertoires in COVID-19. Profiled with immunoSEQ multiplex PCR; TCRdb holds only in-frame clones, not every one. The repertoire holds over 200,000 clones, with around 86% as singletons. The sequenced sample was peripheral blood. These receptor sequences come from a human donor in a cohort sampled during active COVID-19.

This chain links TRBV6-2 or TRBV6-3 with TRBJ2-1, with a possible D match to TRBD1 (5 bases). This CDR3 is built from 14 residues. Trimming removed 6 bases at V and 3 bases at J, with 12 bases between. Germline V CDR1 and CDR2: MNHEY, SVGEGT. The CDR3: CASSAWGDYNEQFF. The CDR3 coding sequence is TGTGCCAGCAGCGCCTGGGGCGACTACAATGAGCAGTTCTTC.

The rearrangement links TRBV11-2 to TRBJ2-5, with D tentatively TRBD1 (5 bases). Germline assignment: CDR1 SGHAT and CDR2 FQNNGV. The CDR3 is 15 residues long. The V gene lost 2 bases and the J gene lost 2 bases, with 12 bases spanning the gap. CDR3 bases: TGTGCCAGCAGCTTAAGTTGGGGCCTACAAGAGACCCAGTACTTC. Encoded protein: CASSLSWGLQETQYF.

This chain joins TRBV11-2 and TRBJ1-1; TRBD1 matches at 8 bases. J gave up 5 bases and V 4 bases, and 3 bases lay outside the gene matches. The germline V gene has CDR1 SGHAT and CDR2 FQNNGV. The CDR3 sequence is 13 residues long. CDR3 sequence (DNA): TGTGCCAGCAGCTCACAGGGGGGGACTGAAGCTTTCTTT. Encoded protein: CASSSQGGTEAFF.

The chain joins TRBV24-1 to TRBJ1-2; 7 nucleotides align to TRBD1. This CDR3 comprises 13 residues. Germline CDR1 KGHDR, CDR2 SFDVKD. The trim removed 10 bases at V and 2 bases at J, leaving 6 bases unmatched. The CDR3: CATSTGMNYGYTF. CDR3 DNA sequence: TGTGCCACATCGACAGGGATGAACTATGGCTACACCTTC.

To note about this clone: This specimen includes other DNA sequences encoding the same CDR3. The CDR3 coding sequence is TGTGCCAGCAGCCTCCTCTCCTACGAGCAGTACTTC. This translates into CASSLLSYEQYF. This sequence joins TRBV3-1 (or the pseudogene TRBV3-2) and TRBJ2-7; D is undetermined. CDR1 and CDR2 from the germline V gene are LGHDT and YNNKEL (reference sequence). Trimming took 4 bases from V and 0 from J, leaving 4 bases between them. The CDR3 spans 12 residues.

The rearrangement uses TRBV5-1 and TRBJ1-3; D may be TRBD1 (6 bases). This CDR3 is built from 17 residues. The V end was cut by 3 bases, the J end by 0 bases, with 16 bases between. CDR1 SGHRS and CDR2 YFSETQ come from the germline V gene. CDR3 protein: CASSSGTPHFSGNTIYF. The CDR3 DNA reads as TGCGCCAGCAGCTCGGGGACACCCCATTTCTCTGGAAACACCATATATTTT.

The chain combines TRBV10-2 with TRBJ1-2; no reliable D call. Deletions cut 6 bases from V and 4 bases from J, with 9 bases between. This CDR3 contains 12 residues. Looked up from germline, CDR1 is WSHSY and CDR2 is SAAADI. The CDR3 is CASRIHSYGYTF. In DNA form, the CDR3 reads TGCGCCAGCAGGATACACAGCTATGGCTACACCTTC.

The V call is TRBV18, the J call TRBJ1-3, with D possibly being TRBD1 (6 bases). CDR1 KGHSH and CDR2 LQKENI come from the germline V gene. The CDR3 runs 17 residues. The V gene lost 2 bases and the J gene lost 0 bases, with 14 bases spanning the gap. CDR3: CASSPIFGQSSGNTIYF. In DNA, the CDR3 is TGTGCCAGCTCACCAATCTTTGGACAGAGCTCTGGAAACACCATATATTTT. Filled out from reference TRBV18 and TRBJ1-3, the complete variable domain reads NAGVMQNPRHLVRRRGQEARLRCSPMKGHSHVYWYRQLPEEGLKFMVYLQKENIIDESGMPKERFSAEFPKEGPSILRIQQVVRGDSAAYFCASSPIFGQSSGNTIYFGEGSWLTVV.

This chain uses TRBV4-3 with TRBJ2-6; a weak D match, TRBD1 (5 bases). The CDR3 is 16 residues long. The germline CDR1 and CDR2 sequences are LGHNA and YSLEER. Between the trimmed V and J ends, which lost 2 bases and 0 bases, there was a span of 8 bases. The DNA of the CDR3 is TGCGCCAGCAGCCAACTTACAGGCTCTGGGGCCAACGTCCTGACTTTC. The encoded protein is CASSQLTGSGANVLTF.

This chain uses TRBV19 with TRBJ1-1; unclear D gene. This CDR3 has 13 residues. The germline V gene encodes CDR1 LNHDA and CDR2 SQIVND (reference sequence). The germline V and J ends were trimmed by 6 bases and 0 bases, with 8 bases remaining between them. For the CDR3, the DNA is TGTGCCAGTAGGTACAGCTTGAACACTGAAGCTTTCTTT. It specifies CASRYSLNTEAFF.

V usage is TRBV19 and J usage is TRBJ2-7, with 8 bases aligning to TRBD2. The V segment lost 11 bases and the J segment 1 base; nucleotides outside the gene matches: 7. CDR1 is LNHDA and CDR2 is SQIVND in the germline V gene (reference sequence). The CDR3 consists of 13 residues. CDR3 protein: CALVASGSYEQYF. The CDR3 nucleotides read TGTGCCCTGGTGGCTAGCGGGTCCTACGAGCAGTACTTC.

The rearrangement uses TRBV11-3 and TRBJ2-1; 9 bases line up with TRBD2. The J segment lost 8 bases and the V segment lost 1 base, leaving 9 bases of the junction unmatched. Looked up from germline, CDR1 is SGHNT and CDR2 is YENEEA. The CDR3 is made up of 16 amino acids. CDR3 region: CASSLVSGRLEDEQFF. The CDR3 bases are TGTGCCAGCAGCTTAGTAAGCGGGAGGCTGGAGGATGAGCAGTTCTTC.

This chain connects TRBV9 to TRBJ1-3; D not resolved. The CDR3 has 14 residues. Germline V CDR1 and CDR2: SGDLS, YYNGEE. Trimming removed 0 bases at V and 4 bases at J, with 8 bases between. The CDR3 DNA reads as TGTGCCAGCAGCGTAGGAAACAGAGGAAACACCATATATTTT. Amino acids: CASSVGNRGNTIYF. The complete variable domain, with remaining parts taken from reference TRBV9 and TRBJ1-3, reads DSGVTQTPKHLITATGQRVTLRCSPRSGDLSVYWYQQSLDQGLQFLIQYYNGEERAKGNILERFSAQQFPDLHSELNLSSLELGDSALYFCASSVGNRGNTIYFGEGSWLTVV.

This CDR3 reads CAISESNRGIGQPQHF. The CDR3 bases are TGTGCCATCAGTGAGTCGAACAGGGGTATCGGTCAGCCCCAGCATTTT. The chain links TRBV10-3 to TRBJ1-5; TRBD1 matches at 7 bases. The V segment lost 0 bases and the J segment 6 bases; nucleotides outside the gene matches: 8. The CDR3 sequence is 16 residues long. Germline lookup yields CDR1 ENHRY and CDR2 SYGVKD.

This clone was observed once. The chain recombines TRBV27 with TRBJ1-6, with 7 bases that match TRBD1. Trimming at V came to 6 bases and at J to 10 bases, leaving 6 bases not matched to a gene. Germline CDR1 reads MNHEY; CDR2 reads SMNVEV (reference sequence). The CDR3 is made up of 13 amino acids. Here the CDR3 DNA reads TGTGCCAGCAGCGGGACAGTTGGATCACCCCTCCACTTT. Amino acids: CASSGTVGSPLHF.

V and J are TRBV4-3 and TRBJ2-1, with D tentatively TRBD2 (6 bases). This CDR3 comprises 14 residues. The V end was cut by 10 bases, the J end by 3 bases, with 16 bases between. Looked up from germline, CDR1 is LGHNA and CDR2 is YSLEER. CDR3 residues: CATSEGGIYNEQFF. The CDR3 region has the DNA TGCGCCACTTCCGAAGGAGGGATCTACAATGAGCAGTTCTTC.

V is TRBV25-1 and J is TRBJ2-7; tentatively, D is TRBD1 (6 bases). Looked up from germline, CDR1 is MGHDK and CDR2 is SYGVNS. Trimming left V 5 bases short and J 3 bases short, with 8 bases between. The CDR3 sequence is 12 residues long. The CDR3 loop is CASSRQVYEQYF. CDR3 nucleotides: TGTGCCAGCAGTAGACAGGTCTACGAGCAGTACTTC.

The rearrangement links TRBV6-4 to TRBJ1-3; D not certain. Trimming took 3 bases from V and 0 from J, leaving 9 bases between them. Germline loops: CDR1 MRHNA, CDR2 SNTAGT. The CDR3 runs 15 residues. The CDR3 sequence: CASSEEESSGNTIYF. CDR3 DNA: TGTGCCAGCAGTGAGGAGGAGAGCTCTGGAAACACCATATATTTT.

This chain joins TRBV27 and TRBJ2-7, with TRBD2 matching over 10 bases. CDR3 size: 16 residues. From germline, CDR1 is MNHEY and CDR2 SMNVEV (reference sequence). J was trimmed by 4 bases and V by 5 bases; bases with no gene match: 11. The CDR3: CASSPDRTSGPYEQYF. CDR3 in DNA: TGTGCCAGCAGTCCAGACAGGACTAGCGGCCCTTACGAGCAGTACTTC.